This T cell receptor beta chain was captured in a study of control samples from healthy donors and cancer patients. Germline lookup yields CDR1 SEHNR and CDR2 FQNEAQ (reference sequence). CDR3 size: 14 residues. Trimming took 1 base from V and 2 from J, leaving 8 bases between them. Data came from immunoSEQ multiplex PCR; TCRdb stores just in-frame clones and leaves some out. The sample lists 90,000 to 100,000 clones, approximately 84% occurring once. The chain has TRBV7-9 and TRBJ1-2; a possible D gene is TRBD1 (5 bases). The sequencing sample was made of PBMCs. This clonotype originated in a man aged 70-80 years with lung cancer. The CDR3 DNA sequence: TGTGCCAGCAGCTTAGACACAGGCAACTATGGCTACACCTTC. The encoded protein is CASSLDTGNYGYTF.